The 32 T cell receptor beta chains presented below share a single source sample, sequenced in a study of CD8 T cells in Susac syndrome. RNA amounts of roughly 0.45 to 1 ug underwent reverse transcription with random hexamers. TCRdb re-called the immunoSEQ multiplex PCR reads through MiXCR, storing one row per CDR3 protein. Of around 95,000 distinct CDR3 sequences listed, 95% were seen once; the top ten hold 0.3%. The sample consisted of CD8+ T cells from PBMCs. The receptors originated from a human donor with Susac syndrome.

CDR3 coding DNA: TGCAGTGCGGGGACTAAGGATGAGCAGTTCTTC. It encodes CSAGTKDEQFF. The chain couples TRBV20-1 to TRBJ2-1, with 7 nucleotides matching TRBD2. This CDR3 contains 11 residues. Germline lookup yields CDR1 DFQATT and CDR2 SNEGSKA (reference sequence). The V segment lost 6 bases and the J segment 8 bases; nucleotides outside the gene matches: 4.

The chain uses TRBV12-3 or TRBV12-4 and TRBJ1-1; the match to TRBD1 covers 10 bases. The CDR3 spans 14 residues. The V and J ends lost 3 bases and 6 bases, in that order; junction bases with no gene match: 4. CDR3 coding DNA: TGTGCCAGCAGTTTTGGACAGGGGGTTTCTGAAGCTTTCTTT. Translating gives CASSFGQGVSEAFF.

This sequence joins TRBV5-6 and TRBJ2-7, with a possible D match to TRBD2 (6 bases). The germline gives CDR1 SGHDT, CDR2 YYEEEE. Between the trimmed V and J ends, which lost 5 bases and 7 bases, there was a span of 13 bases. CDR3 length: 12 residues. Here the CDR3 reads CASSQGGLEQYF. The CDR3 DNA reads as TGTGCCAGCAGTCAAGGAGGGCTTGAGCAGTACTTC. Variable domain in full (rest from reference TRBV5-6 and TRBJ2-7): DAGVTQSPTHLIKTRGQQVTLRCSPKSGHDTVSWYQQALGQGPQFIFQYYEEEERQRGNFPDRFSGHQFPNYSSELNVNALLLGDSALYLCASSQGGLEQYFGPGTRLTVT.

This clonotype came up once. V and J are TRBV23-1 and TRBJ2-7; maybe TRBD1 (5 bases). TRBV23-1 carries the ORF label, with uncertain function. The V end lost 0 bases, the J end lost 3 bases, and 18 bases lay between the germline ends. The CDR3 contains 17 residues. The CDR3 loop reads CASSQSGRGLNYYEQYF. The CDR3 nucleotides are TGCGCCAGCAGTCAATCGGGTAGGGGTCTGAATTACTACGAGCAGTACTTC.

The CDR3 protein is CASSRGPEETQYF. The CDR3 bases are TGCGCCAGCTCCAGGGGGCCCGAAGAGACCCAGTACTTC. The chain joins TRBV10-1 to TRBJ2-5; TRBD1 agrees at 8 bases. V gave up 8 bases and J gave up 3 bases; unmatched junction bases: 5. This CDR3 contains 13 residues. The V gene's germline CDR1 is WNHNN and CDR2 SYGVQD (reference sequence).

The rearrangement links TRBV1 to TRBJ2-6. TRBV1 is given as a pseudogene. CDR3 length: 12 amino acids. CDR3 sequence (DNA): TGCACCAGCCCCTCTGGGGCCAACGTCCTGACTTTC. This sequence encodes CTSPSGANVLTF.

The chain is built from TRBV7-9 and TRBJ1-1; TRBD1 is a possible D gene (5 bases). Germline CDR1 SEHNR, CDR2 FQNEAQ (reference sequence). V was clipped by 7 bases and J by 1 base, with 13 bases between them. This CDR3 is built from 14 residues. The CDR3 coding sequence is TGTGCCAGCATAAGGGACGGAACGAACACTGAAGCTTTCTTT. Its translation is CASIRDGTNTEAFF.

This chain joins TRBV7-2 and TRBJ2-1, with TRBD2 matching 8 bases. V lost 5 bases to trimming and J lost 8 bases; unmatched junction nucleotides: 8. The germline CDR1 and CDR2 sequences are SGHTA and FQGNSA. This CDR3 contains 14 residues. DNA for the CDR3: TGTGCCAGCAGCCCCGGGGGGGCCCTCGATGAGCAGTTCTTC. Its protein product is CASSPGGALDEQFF.

The CDR3 coding sequence is TGTGCCAGCAGCCAAGAACCACCCTTACGAACAAATGAGCAGTTCTTC. Translated, it gives CASSQEPPLRTNEQFF. The chain combines TRBV14 with TRBJ2-1; D unresolved. This CDR3 comprises 16 residues. CDR1 is SGHDN, CDR2 FVKESK, per germline. V shed 0 bases and J shed 7 bases, with 16 bases lying between them. Full variable domain (outside the CDR3, taken from reference TRBV14 and TRBJ2-1): EAGVTQFPSHSVIEKGQTVTLRCDPISGHDNLYWYRRVMGKEIKFLLHFVKESKQDESGMPNNRFLAERTGGTYSTLKVQPAELEDSGVYFCASSQEPPLRTNEQFFGPGTRLTVL.

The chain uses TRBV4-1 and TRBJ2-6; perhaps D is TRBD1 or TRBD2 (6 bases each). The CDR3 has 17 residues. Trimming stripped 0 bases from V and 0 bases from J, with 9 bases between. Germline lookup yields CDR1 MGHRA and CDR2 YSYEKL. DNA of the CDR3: TGCGCCAGCAGCCAAGACCCGGGGGCCTCTGGGGCCAACGTCCTGACTTTC. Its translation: CASSQDPGASGANVLTF.

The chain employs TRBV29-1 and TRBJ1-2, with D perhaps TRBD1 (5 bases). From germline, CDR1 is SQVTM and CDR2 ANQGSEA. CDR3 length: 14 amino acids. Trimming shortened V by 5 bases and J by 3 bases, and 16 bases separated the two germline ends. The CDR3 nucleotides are TGCAGCGTTACTCGATTTTCCAGGGACTATGGCTACACCTTC. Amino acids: CSVTRFSRDYGYTF.

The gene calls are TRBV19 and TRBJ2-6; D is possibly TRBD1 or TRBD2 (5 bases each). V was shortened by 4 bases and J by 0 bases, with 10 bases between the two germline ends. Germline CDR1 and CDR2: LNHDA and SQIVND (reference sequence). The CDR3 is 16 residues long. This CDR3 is CASSRQGPSGANVLTF. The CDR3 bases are TGTGCCAGTAGTAGGCAGGGACCCTCTGGGGCCAACGTCCTGACTTTC.

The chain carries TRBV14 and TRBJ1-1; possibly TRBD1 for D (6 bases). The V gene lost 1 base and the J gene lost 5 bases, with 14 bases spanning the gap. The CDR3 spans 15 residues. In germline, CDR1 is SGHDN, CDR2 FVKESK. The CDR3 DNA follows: TGTGCCAGCAGCCAAGTCCGGGGGCTTTTTACTGAAGCTTTCTTT. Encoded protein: CASSQVRGLFTEAFF.

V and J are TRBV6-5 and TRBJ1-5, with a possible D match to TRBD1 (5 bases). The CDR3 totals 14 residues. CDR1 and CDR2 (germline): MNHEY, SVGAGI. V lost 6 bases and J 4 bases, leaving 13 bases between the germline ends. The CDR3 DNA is TGTGCCAGCAGCCGCGCGGGGGTAAATCAGCCCCAGCATTTT. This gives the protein CASSRAGVNQPQHF.

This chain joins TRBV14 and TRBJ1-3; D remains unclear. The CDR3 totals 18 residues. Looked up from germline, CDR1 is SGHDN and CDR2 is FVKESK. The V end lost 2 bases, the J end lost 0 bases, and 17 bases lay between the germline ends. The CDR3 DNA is TGTGCCAGCAGCCAATATGCTACTGGGAGAAGCTCTGGAAACACCATATATTTT. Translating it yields CASSQYATGRSSGNTIYF.

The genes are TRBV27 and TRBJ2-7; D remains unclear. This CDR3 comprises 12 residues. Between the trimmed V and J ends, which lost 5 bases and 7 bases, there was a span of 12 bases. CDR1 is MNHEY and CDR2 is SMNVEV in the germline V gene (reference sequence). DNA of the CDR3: TGTGCCAGCAGTCCTCCAGTGGGGGAGCAGTACTTC. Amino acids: CASSPPVGEQYF.

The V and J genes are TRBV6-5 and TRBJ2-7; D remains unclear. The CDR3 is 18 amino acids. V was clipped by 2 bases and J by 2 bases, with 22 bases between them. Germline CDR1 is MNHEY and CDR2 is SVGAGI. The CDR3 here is CASSYGPPQMSGTYEQYF. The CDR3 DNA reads TGTGCCAGCAGTTACGGGCCACCTCAAATGAGTGGGACCTACGAGCAGTACTTC.

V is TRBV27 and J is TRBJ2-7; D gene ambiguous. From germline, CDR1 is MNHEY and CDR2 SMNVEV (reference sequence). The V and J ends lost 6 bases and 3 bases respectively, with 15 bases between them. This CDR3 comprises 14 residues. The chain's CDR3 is CASSRTGPSYEQYF. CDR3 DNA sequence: TGTGCCAGCAGCCGGACGGGCCCGAGCTACGAGCAGTACTTC.

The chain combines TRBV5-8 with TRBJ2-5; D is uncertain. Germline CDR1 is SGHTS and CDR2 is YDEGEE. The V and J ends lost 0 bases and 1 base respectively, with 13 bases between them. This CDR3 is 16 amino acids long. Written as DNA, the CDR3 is TGTGCCAGCAGCTTGGGCCCGTGGGCCTCCCAAGAGACCCAGTACTTC. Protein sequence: CASSLGPWASQETQYF. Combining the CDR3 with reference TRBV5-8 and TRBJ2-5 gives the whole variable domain EAGVTQSPTHLIKTRGQQATLRCSPISGHTSVYWYQQALGLGLQFLLWYDEGEERNRGNFPPRFSGRQFPNYSSELNVNALELEDSALYLCASSLGPWASQETQYFGPGTRLLVL.

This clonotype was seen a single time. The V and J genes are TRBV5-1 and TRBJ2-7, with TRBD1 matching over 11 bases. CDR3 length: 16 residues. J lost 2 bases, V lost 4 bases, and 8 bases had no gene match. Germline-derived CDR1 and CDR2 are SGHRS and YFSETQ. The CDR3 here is CASSALRDRGAYEQYF. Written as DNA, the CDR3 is TGCGCCAGCAGCGCGCTCCGGGACAGGGGGGCCTACGAGCAGTACTTC.

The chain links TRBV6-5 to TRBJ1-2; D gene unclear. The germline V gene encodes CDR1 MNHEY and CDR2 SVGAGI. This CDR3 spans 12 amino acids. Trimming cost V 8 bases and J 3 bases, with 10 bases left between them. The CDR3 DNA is TGTGCCAGCGTCGGGTCCGACTATGGCTACACCTTC. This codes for CASVGSDYGYTF.

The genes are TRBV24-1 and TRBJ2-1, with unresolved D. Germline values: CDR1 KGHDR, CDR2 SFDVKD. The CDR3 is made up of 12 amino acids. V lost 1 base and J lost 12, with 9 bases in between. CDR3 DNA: TGTGCCACCAGTGATTTTCGCGGCGGGCAGTTCTTC. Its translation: CATSDFRGGQFF.

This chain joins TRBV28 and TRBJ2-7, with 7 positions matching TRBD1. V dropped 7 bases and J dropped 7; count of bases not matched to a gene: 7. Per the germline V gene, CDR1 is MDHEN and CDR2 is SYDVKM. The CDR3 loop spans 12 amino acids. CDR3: CASNGAGGEQYF. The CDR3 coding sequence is TGTGCCAGCAATGGGGCAGGGGGTGAGCAGTACTTC.

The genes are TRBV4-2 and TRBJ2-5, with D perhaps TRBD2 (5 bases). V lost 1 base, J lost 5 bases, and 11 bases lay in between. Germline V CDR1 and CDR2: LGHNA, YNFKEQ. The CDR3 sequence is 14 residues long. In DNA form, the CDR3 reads TGTGCCAGCAGCCAAGTTTCCGGGGAGGAGACCCAGTACTTC. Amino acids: CASSQVSGEETQYF.

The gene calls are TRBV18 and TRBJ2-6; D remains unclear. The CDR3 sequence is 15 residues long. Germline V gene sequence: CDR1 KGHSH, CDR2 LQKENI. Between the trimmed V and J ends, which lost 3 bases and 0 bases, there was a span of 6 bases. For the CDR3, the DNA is TGTGCCAGCTCACCTCCAAGCTCTGGGGCCAACGTCCTGACTTTC. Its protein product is CASSPPSSGANVLTF.

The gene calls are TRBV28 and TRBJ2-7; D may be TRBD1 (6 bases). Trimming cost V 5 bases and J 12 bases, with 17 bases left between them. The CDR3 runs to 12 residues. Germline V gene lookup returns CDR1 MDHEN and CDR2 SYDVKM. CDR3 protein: CASSTGHLQLYF. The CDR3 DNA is TGTGCCAGCAGTACGGGACACCTACAGTTGTACTTC.

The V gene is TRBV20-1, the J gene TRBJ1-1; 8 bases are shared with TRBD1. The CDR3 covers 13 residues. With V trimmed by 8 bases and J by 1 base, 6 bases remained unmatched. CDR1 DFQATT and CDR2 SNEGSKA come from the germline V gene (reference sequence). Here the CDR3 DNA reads TGCAGTCCTCAAGGACAGGGGAACACTGAAGCTTTCTTT. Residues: CSPQGQGNTEAFF.

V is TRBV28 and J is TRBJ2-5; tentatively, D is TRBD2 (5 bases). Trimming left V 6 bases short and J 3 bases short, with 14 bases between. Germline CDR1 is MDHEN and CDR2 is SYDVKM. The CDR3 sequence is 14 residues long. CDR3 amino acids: CASRGGADKETQYF. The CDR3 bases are TGTGCCAGCAGGGGCGGAGCGGATAAAGAGACCCAGTACTTC.

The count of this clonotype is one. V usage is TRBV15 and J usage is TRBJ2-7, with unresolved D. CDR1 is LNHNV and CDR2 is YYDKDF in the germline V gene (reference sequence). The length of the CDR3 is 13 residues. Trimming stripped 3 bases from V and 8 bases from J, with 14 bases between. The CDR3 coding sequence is TGTGCCACCAGCAGTTCCATCCCCGCACAGCAGTACTTC. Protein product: CATSSSIPAQQYF.

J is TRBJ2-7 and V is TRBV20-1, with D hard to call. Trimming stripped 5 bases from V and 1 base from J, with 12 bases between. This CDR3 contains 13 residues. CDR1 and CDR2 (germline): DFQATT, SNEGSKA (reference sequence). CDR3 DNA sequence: TGCAGTGCTGGTGTTTCGGAGTCCTACGAGCAGTACTTC. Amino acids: CSAGVSESYEQYF.

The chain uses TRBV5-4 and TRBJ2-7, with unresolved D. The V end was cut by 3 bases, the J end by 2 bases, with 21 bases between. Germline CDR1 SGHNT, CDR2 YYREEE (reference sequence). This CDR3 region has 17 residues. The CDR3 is CASSSGPTERATYEQYF. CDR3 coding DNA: TGTGCCAGCAGCTCCGGGCCCACGGAAAGGGCCACCTACGAGCAGTACTTC.

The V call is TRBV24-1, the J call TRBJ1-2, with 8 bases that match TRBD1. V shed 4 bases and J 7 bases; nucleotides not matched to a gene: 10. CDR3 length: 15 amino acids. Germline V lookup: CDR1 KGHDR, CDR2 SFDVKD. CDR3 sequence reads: CATSEPTGDGSGYTF. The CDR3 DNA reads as TGTGCCACCAGTGAGCCGACAGGGGATGGATCTGGCTACACCTTC.